These 10 T cell receptor beta chains were all obtained from the same sample, sequenced in a study of T cell repertoires in cytomegalovirus infection. Antigens for these TCRs are unknown. A single record per CDR3 protein comes from TCRdb applying MiXCR to the reads. The sample includes about 740,000 distinct CDR3 sequences, 30% to 40% seen only once; the top ten take about 18%. The sequencing here drew on cultured PBMCs, taken from culture after CMV antigen stimulation. The receptor source for this set is a human donor in good health (CMV status not recorded). Some clones in this sample may be carry-over from other donors' samples.

The chain employs TRBV11-2 and TRBJ1-1; tentative D call: TRBD1 (5 bases). The V end was cut by 6 bases, the J end by 1 base, with 12 bases between. Germline loops: CDR1 SGHAT, CDR2 FQNNGV. The CDR3 contains 14 residues. This chain's CDR3 is CASRVIQGNTEAFF. CDR3 coding DNA: TGTGCCAGCAGAGTTATTCAGGGGAACACTGAAGCTTTCTTT.

The chain links TRBV6-8 to TRBJ2-1, with a tentative D call TRBD1 (6 bases). Deletions cut 2 bases from V and 3 bases from J, with 11 bases between. The CDR3 length is 15 residues. CDR1 and CDR2 from the germline V gene are MNHGY and SAAAGT. CDR3 sequence reads: CASSYGGGHYNEQFF. Written as DNA, the CDR3 is TGTGCCAGCAGTTACGGTGGGGGCCACTACAATGAGCAGTTCTTC.

In this sample, this clonotype turned up many times. The gene calls are TRBV7-2 and TRBJ2-2, with unresolved D. Germline lookup yields CDR1 SGHTA and CDR2 FQGNSA. V was pared by 2 bases and J by 5 bases, with 6 bases between. The CDR3 loop spans 13 amino acids. The CDR3 DNA sequence: TGTGCCAGCAGCTTACGGGTTACCGGGGAGCTGTTTTTT. As protein: CASSLRVTGELFF.

This clonotype was seen a few times. V is TRBV12-3 or TRBV12-4 and J is TRBJ1-4, with D hard to call. The CDR3 has 15 residues. V lost 1 base, J lost 8 bases, and 14 bases lay in between. CDR3 coding DNA: TGTGCCAGCAGTTTAGAGTCGACTACCACCGAAAAACTGTTTTTT. It encodes CASSLESTTTEKLFF.

This clonotype appeared many times. The chain recombines TRBV7-6 with TRBJ2-3; 9 nucleotides line up with TRBD1. V shed 5 bases and J 4 bases; nucleotides not matched to a gene: 13. Per the germline V gene, CDR1 is SGHVS and CDR2 is FNYEAQ. The CDR3 totals 17 residues. The CDR3 sequence is CASSPRPGQGGADTQYF. The CDR3 nucleotides read TGTGCCAGCAGCCCTAGGCCGGGACAGGGTGGGGCAGATACGCAGTATTTT. Using reference TRBV7-6 and TRBJ2-3 for the parts outside the CDR3, the full variable domain is GAGVSQSPRYKVTKRGQDVALRCDPISGHVSLYWYRQALGQGPEFLTYFNYEAQQDKSGLPNDRFSAERPEGSISTLTIQRTEQRDSAMYRCASSPRPGQGGADTQYFGPGTRLTVL.

The chain has TRBV6-1 and TRBJ2-5, with D hard to call. The V and J ends lost 2 bases and 7 bases respectively, with 11 bases between them. CDR1 is MNHNS and CDR2 is SASEGT in the germline V gene. This CDR3 contains 13 residues. The CDR3 nucleotides are TGTGCCAGCAGTGAACAACTACACGGGACCCAGTACTTC. This sequence encodes CASSEQLHGTQYF.

The rearrangement uses TRBV10-3 and TRBJ2-7, with D maybe TRBD2 (6 bases). Trimming removed 7 bases at V and 2 bases at J, with 12 bases between. Germline-derived CDR1 and CDR2 are ENHRY and SYGVKD. This CDR3 contains 13 residues. The chain's CDR3 is CAIKAEGTYEQYF. The CDR3 region has the DNA TGTGCCATCAAGGCGGAGGGGACCTACGAGCAGTACTTC.

This clonotype was seen at least ten times. This chain links TRBV7-2 with TRBJ2-3, with D possibly matching TRBD2 (5 bases). The CDR3 is 15 amino acids. Looked up from germline, CDR1 is SGHTA and CDR2 is FQGNSA. V lost 3 bases and J 5 bases, leaving 15 bases between the germline ends. The CDR3 sequence is CASSFSRPSGDTQYF. The CDR3 DNA is TGTGCCAGCAGCTTTTCGCGACCCAGCGGAGATACGCAGTATTTT.

This clonotype was counted only a few times. This rearrangement joins TRBV6-1 to TRBJ2-5; the D gene is possibly TRBD1 (7 bases). The V end lost 6 bases, the J end lost 5 bases, and 10 bases lay between the germline ends. The CDR3 covers 12 residues. Per the germline V gene, CDR1 is MNHNS and CDR2 is SASEGT. This CDR3 reads CASRSGGETQYF. CDR3 nucleotides: TGTGCCAGCAGGTCAGGGGGGGAGACCCAGTACTTC.

The V gene is TRBV28, the J gene TRBJ1-1; no reliable D call. Looked up from germline, CDR1 is MDHEN and CDR2 is SYDVKM. CDR3 size: 13 residues. Trimming cost V 6 bases and J 1 base, with 9 bases left between them. The CDR3: CASSPIENTEAFF. The CDR3 bases are TGTGCCAGCAGCCCAATTGAGAACACTGAAGCTTTCTTT.